This T cell receptor (beta chain) is drawn from a study of shared clonotypes between healthy human individuals. General study points: Non-shared clonotypes displayed generation probabilities falling below those of clonotypes present in all four donors.

CDR1 is LNHDA, CDR2 SQIVND, per germline (reference sequence). Trimming cost V 6 bases and J 7 bases; bases outside gene matches: 10. This CDR3 comprises 15 residues. Everyone who donated was a Caucasian adult who lived in Nashville, Tennessee. Of note for this clone: Its target is unknown.

Measured with immunoSEQ multiplex PCR; TCRdb has only the in-frame clones, and not every one. Of 2 million to 2.5 million clones listed, 93% are singletons. This sequence joins TRBV19 and TRBJ2-1; 9 bases are a match to TRBD2. Sequenced input: naive CD4+ T cells from PBMCs. Subset denoted: CD45RA+ positively selected. The TCR sequence derives from a man aged 18 to 30 in good health. Some clones in this sample may be carry-over from other donors' samples. The CDR3 loop is CASSRAGGPANEQFF. Here the CDR3 DNA reads TGTGCCAGTAGCCGGGCGGGAGGGCCTGCTAATGAGCAGTTCTTC.